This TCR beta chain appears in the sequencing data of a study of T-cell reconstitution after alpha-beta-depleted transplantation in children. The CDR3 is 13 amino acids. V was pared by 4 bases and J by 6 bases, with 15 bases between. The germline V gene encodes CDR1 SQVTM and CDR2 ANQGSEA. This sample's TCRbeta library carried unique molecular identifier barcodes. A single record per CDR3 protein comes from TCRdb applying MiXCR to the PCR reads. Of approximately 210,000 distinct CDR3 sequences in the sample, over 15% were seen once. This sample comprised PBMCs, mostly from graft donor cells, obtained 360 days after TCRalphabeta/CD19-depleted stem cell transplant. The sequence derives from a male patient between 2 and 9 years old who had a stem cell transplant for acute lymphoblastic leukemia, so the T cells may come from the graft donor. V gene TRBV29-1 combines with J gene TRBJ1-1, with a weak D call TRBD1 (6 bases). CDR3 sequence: CSVVQGPYPEAFF. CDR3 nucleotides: TGCAGCGTTGTACAGGGCCCCTATCCTGAAGCTTTCTTT.